This T cell receptor (beta chain) was identified during a study of cytomegalovirus exposure and HLA in healthy donors. Whole-study findings and limits: Immune exposure information available was restricted to CMV serostatus.

The PCR employed 60 Vbeta primers together with 13 Jbeta primers. Assay used: immunoSEQ multiplex PCR; TCRdb lists only in-frame clones, some missing. This sample has about 160,000 clones, with roughly 87% found just once. About this clone: Its antigen is not identified.

Sequencing was carried out using PBMCs. This receptor was obtained from a woman aged 25 to 39 in good health and CMV-seronegative.

CDR3: CASSPRDRKWTFF. Here the CDR3 DNA reads TGTGCCAGCAGCCCGAGGGACAGGAAGTGGACTTTCTTT. This rearrangement joins TRBV7-2 to TRBJ1-1, with 8 positions matching TRBD1. CDR1 is SGHTA, CDR2 FQGNSA, per germline. The CDR3 contains 13 residues. The junction had 11 bases not matched to a gene; V was cut back by 5 bases and J by 12 bases.